Sequencing of this TCR beta chain was carried out in a study of spatial heterogeneity in lung cancer. Of note for this clonotype: Its antigen remains unknown.

Per the germline V gene, CDR1 is KGHSH and CDR2 is LQKENI. The germline V and J ends were trimmed by 3 bases and 0 bases, with 6 bases remaining between them. The CDR3 has 14 amino acids. Using its own MiXCR run on the 5' RACE reads, TCRdb lists one record per CDR3 protein. The sample holds tens of thousands of distinct CDR3 sequences, roughly 9% seen once. Time point described: blood at routine non-recurrence follow-up after resection. Findings and caveats of the study: Blood contained ubiquitous expanded tumor TCRs more at resection than at follow-up.

This clonotype was sampled from a female donor with early-stage non-small cell lung cancer. This specimen was PBMCs, taken at follow-up. The genes are TRBV18 and TRBJ2-1, with D possibly being TRBD1 or TRBD2 (5 bases each). The CDR3 protein is CASSPGTSYNEQFF. The CDR3 nucleotides read TGTGCCAGCTCACCTGGGACCTCCTACAATGAGCAGTTCTTC.